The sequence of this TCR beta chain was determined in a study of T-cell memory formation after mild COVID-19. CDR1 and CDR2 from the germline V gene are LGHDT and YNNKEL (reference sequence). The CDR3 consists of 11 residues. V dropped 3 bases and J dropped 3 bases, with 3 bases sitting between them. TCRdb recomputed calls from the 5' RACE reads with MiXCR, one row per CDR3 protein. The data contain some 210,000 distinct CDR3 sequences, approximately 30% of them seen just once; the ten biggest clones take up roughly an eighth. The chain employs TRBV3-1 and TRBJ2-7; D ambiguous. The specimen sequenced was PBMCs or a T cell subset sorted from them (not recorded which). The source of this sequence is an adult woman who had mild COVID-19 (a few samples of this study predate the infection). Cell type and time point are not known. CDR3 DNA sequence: TGTGCCAGCAGCCAGTACTACGAGCAGTACTTC. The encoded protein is CASSQYYEQYF.